The next 12 T cell receptor beta chains were all read from a single sample in a study of T cell repertoires in cytomegalovirus infection. One entry per CDR3 protein, called by TCRdb with MiXCR from the reads. The sample comprises roughly 640,000 distinct CDR3 sequences, 24% of which are singletons, and 6.5% to 10% rests with the top ten. The specimen sequenced was CD8+ T cells from PBMCs. These receptors were obtained from a human donor in good health (CMV status not recorded). Some clones in this sample may be carry-over from other donors' samples.

In its sample, this clonotype was seen many times. J is TRBJ2-5 and V is TRBV12-3 or TRBV12-4; 12 bases are a match to TRBD1. With V trimmed by 5 bases and J by 4 bases, 11 bases remained unmatched. The CDR3 loop spans 17 amino acids. CDR3 nucleotide sequence: TGTGCCAGCAGTCCCCGGGACAGGGGGCGAATAGGAGAGACCCAGTACTTC. This gives the protein CASSPRDRGRIGETQYF.

Of note for this clonotype: Relative to the germline gene, one junction end is altered; a read error may explain this. V usage is TRBV14 and J usage is TRBJ2-7; 8 bases map to TRBD1. The CDR3 length is 15 residues. Germline V gene data show CDR1 as SGHDN and CDR2 as FVKESK. Written as DNA, the CDR3 is TGTGCCAGCAGCCAAGTATTTGGACAGGGTTACGAGCAGCACTTC. Amino acids: CASSQVFGQGYEQHF. Drawing the rest from reference TRBV14 and TRBJ2-7, the complete variable domain is EAGVTQFPSHSVIEKGQTVTLRCDPISGHDNLYWYRRVMGKEIKFLLHFVKESKQDESGMPNNRFLAERTGGTYSTLKVQPAELEDSGVYFCASSQVFGQGYEQHFGPGTRLTVT.

This clonotype showed up many times. The chain joins TRBV7-8 to TRBJ2-7, with a tentative D call TRBD2 (5 bases). Germline CDR1 SGHVS, CDR2 FQNEAQ. The CDR3 is 15 residues long. V was shortened by 5 bases and J by 2 bases, with 16 bases between the two germline ends. As DNA, the CDR3 is TGTGCCAGCAGCCCCCCTTGGACGGGGACCTACGAGCAGTACTTC. It translates to CASSPPWTGTYEQYF. The full variable domain, rest sourced from reference TRBV7-8 and TRBJ2-7, is GAGVSQSPRYKVAKRGQDVALRCDPISGHVSLFWYQQALGQGPEFLTYFQNEAQLDKSGLPSDRFFAERPEGSVSTLKIQRTQQEDSAVYLCASSPPWTGTYEQYFGPGTRLTVT.

The chain has TRBV20-1 and TRBJ2-3, with 12 bases fitting TRBD1. CDR3 length: 15 amino acids. Germline CDR1 DFQATT, CDR2 SNEGSKA (reference sequence). V lost 7 bases, J lost 6 bases, and 11 bases stayed unmatched. The CDR3 DNA sequence: TGCAGTGTGTGGGGGACAGGGGGCGAAGTGGATACGCAGTATTTT. Translating gives CSVWGTGGEVDTQYF.

This clonotype was seen only a few times. This chain uses TRBV12-3 or TRBV12-4 with TRBJ2-5; 14 nucleotides agree with TRBD2. V lost 6 bases and J lost 1; bases outside the gene matches: 4. The CDR3 sequence is 16 residues long. DNA of the CDR3: TGTGCCAGCAGCGCCGGGACTAGCGGGGGCCAAGAGACCCAGTACTTC. Translation: CASSAGTSGGQETQYF.

This clonotype showed up just a few times. The CDR3 sequence: CASLGGSNGYTF. The CDR3 bases are TGTGCCAGCCTCGGGGGTTCCAATGGCTACACCTTC. The V gene is TRBV27, the J gene TRBJ1-2; a weak D match, TRBD1 (5 bases). The CDR3 runs 12 residues. Trimming took 8 bases from V and 6 from J, leaving 13 bases between them. The germline gives CDR1 MNHEY, CDR2 SMNVEV (reference sequence).

The chain has TRBV7-9 and TRBJ2-3, with 8 bases fitting TRBD1. CDR1 is SEHNR and CDR2 is FQNEAQ in the germline V gene (reference sequence). The CDR3 runs 19 residues. J lost 2 bases, V lost 4 bases, and 17 bases had no gene match. The CDR3 protein is CASSSQDRGPPSITDTQYF. Here the CDR3 DNA reads TGTGCCAGCAGCTCGCAAGACAGGGGCCCACCATCGATCACAGATACGCAGTATTTT.

The chain has TRBV25-1 and TRBJ2-7; D possibly corresponds to TRBD2 (8 bases). Trimming pared 7 bases from V and 2 bases from J, leaving 18 bases between. This CDR3 contains 15 residues. CDR1 and CDR2 from the germline V gene are MGHDK and SYGVNS. The CDR3 region has the DNA TGTGCCAGCACCCCCGGGAGGGGGCCCCCCTACGAGCAGTACTTC. The encoded protein is CASTPGRGPPYEQYF.

Ten or more counts support this clonotype. V is TRBV10-3 and J is TRBJ2-7, with a weak D call TRBD2 (5 bases). V shed 0 bases and J shed 2 bases, with 11 bases lying between them. CDR3 length: 15 amino acids. Germline V gives CDR1 ENHRY, CDR2 SYGVKD. CDR3 residues: CAISESRDPPYEQYF. CDR3 nucleotides: TGTGCCATCAGTGAGTCGAGGGATCCTCCCTACGAGCAGTACTTC.

The rearrangement joins TRBV20-1 to TRBJ1-6; no clear D gene. The germline CDR1 and CDR2 sequences are DFQATT and SNEGSKA (reference sequence). V lost 1 base and J lost 3, with 10 bases in between. The CDR3 is made up of 15 amino acids. CDR3 region: CSARAPGDYNSPLHF. DNA of the CDR3: TGCAGTGCTAGAGCCCCCGGGGACTATAATTCACCCCTCCACTTT.

This clonotype was picked up many times. The gene calls are TRBV7-2 and TRBJ1-1, with 7 bases lining up with TRBD1. Germline CDR1 SGHTA, CDR2 FQGNSA. Unmatched junction bases numbered 6, after V lost 5 bases and J lost 3 bases. CDR3 length equals 14 residues. CDR3 region: CASSPTGLDTEAFF. As DNA, the CDR3 is TGTGCCAGCAGCCCGACAGGGTTGGACACTGAAGCTTTCTTT.

This clonotype was picked up many times. The genes are TRBV7-2 and TRBJ1-1; D unresolved. Trimming removed 2 bases at V and 3 bases at J, with 10 bases between. Germline values: CDR1 SGHTA, CDR2 FQGNSA. The CDR3 has 14 amino acids. CDR3 in DNA: TGTGCCAGCAGCTTATCCGGCTTATACACTGAAGCTTTCTTT. Amino acids: CASSLSGLYTEAFF.